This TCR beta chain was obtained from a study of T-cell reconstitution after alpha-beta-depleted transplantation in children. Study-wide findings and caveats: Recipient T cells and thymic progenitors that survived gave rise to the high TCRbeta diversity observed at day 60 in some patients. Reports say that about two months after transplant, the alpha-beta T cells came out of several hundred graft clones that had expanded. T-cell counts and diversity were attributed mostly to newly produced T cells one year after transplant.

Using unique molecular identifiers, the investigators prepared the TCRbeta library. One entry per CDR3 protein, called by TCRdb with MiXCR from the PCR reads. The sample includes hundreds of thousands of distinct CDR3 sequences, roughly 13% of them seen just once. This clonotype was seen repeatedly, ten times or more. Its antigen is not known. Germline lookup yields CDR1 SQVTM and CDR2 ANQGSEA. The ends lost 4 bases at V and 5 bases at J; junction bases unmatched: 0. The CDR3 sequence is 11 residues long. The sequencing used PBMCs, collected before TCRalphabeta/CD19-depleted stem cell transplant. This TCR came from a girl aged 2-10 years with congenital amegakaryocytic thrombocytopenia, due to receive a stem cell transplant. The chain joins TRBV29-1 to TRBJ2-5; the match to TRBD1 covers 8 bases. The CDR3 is CSVGQGETQYF. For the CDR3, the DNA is TGCAGCGTTGGACAGGGGGAGACCCAGTACTTC.